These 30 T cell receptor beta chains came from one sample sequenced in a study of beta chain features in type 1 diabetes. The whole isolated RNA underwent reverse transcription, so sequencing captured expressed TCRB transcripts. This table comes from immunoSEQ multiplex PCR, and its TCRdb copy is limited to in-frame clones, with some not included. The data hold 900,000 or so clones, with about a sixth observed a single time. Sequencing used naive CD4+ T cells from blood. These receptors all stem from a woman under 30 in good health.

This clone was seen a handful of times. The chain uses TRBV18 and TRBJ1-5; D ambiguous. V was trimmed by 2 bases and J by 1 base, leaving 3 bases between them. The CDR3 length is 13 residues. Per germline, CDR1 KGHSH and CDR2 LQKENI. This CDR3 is CASSPLSNQPQHF. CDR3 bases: TGTGCCAGCTCACCATTAAGCAATCAGCCCCAGCATTTT.

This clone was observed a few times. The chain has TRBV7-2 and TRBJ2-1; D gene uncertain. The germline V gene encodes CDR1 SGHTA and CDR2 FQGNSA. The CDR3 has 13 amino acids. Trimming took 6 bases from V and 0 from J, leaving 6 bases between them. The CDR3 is CASSEASYNEQFF. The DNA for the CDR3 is TGTGCCAGCAGTGAAGCCTCCTACAATGAGCAGTTCTTC. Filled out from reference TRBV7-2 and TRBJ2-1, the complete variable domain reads GAGVSQSPSNKVTEKGKDVELRCDPISGHTALYWYRQSLGQGLEFLIYFQGNSAPDKSGLPSDRFSAERTGGSVSTLTIQRTQQEDSAVYLCASSEASYNEQFFGPGTRLTVL.

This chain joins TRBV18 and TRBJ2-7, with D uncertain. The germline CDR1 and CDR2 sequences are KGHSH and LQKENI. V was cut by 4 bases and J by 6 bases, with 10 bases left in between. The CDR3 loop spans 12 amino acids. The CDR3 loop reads CASSRVRFEQYF. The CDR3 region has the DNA TGTGCCAGCTCACGGGTGAGGTTCGAGCAGTACTTC.

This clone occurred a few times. CDR3: CASSLTSGTSGTTGELFF. CDR3 sequence (DNA): TGTGCCAGCAGCTTAACATCGGGGACTAGCGGGACCACCGGGGAGCTGTTTTTT. The chain is built from TRBV7-3 and TRBJ2-2; TRBD2 aligns across 13 bases. The V and J ends lost 0 bases and 4 bases, in that order; junction bases with no gene match: 5. Germline CDR1 SGHTA, CDR2 FQGTGA. This CDR3 comprises 18 residues.

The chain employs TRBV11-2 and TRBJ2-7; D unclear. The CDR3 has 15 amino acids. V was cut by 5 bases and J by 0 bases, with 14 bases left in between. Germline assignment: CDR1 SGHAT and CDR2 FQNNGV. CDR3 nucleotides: TGTGCCAGCAGCCTCGAAGGCGGAAACTCCTACGAGCAGTACTTC. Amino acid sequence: CASSLEGGNSYEQYF. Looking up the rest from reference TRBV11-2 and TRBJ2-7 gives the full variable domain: EAGVAQSPRYKIIEKRQSVAFWCNPISGHATLYWYQQILGQGPKLLIQFQNNGVVDDSQLPKDRFSAERLKGVDSTLKIQPAKLEDSAVYLCASSLEGGNSYEQYFGPGTRLTVT.

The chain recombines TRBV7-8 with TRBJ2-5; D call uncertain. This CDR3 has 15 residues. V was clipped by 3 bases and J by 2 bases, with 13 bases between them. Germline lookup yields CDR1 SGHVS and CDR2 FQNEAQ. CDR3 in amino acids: CASSFFGFRQETQYF. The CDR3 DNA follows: TGTGCCAGCAGCTTCTTCGGCTTTAGGCAAGAGACCCAGTACTTC.

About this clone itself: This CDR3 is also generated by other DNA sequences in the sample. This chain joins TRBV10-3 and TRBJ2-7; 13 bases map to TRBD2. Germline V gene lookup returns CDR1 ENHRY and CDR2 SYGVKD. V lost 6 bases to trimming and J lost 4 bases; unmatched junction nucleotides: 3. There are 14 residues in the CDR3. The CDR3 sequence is CAIRPGLAGYEQYF. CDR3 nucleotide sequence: TGTGCCATCAGGCCGGGACTAGCGGGGTACGAGCAGTACTTC.

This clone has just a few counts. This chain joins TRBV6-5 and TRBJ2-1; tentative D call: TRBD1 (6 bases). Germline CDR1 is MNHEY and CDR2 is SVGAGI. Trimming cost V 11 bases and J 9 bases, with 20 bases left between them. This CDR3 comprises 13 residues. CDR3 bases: TGTGCCGTTGGGGAACAGGGTTACGGTGAGCAGTTCTTC. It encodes CAVGEQGYGEQFF.

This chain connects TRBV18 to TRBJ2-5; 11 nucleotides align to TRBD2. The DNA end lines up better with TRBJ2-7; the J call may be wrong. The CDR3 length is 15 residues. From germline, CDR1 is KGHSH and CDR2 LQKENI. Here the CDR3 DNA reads TGTGCCAGCTCACAGGGACTAGCGGAAATCTACGAGCAGTACTTC. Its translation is CASSQGLAEIYEQYF.

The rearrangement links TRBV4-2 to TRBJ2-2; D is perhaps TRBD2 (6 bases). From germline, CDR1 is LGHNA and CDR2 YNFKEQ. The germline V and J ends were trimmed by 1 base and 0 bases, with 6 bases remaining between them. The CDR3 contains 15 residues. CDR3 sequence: CASSQGLANTGELFF. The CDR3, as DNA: TGTGCCAGCAGCCAAGGACTAGCGAACACCGGGGAGCTGTTTTTT.

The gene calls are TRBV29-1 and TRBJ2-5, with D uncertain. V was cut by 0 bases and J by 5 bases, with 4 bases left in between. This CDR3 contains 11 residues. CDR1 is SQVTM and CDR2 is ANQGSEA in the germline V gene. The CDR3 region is CSVEDPETQYF. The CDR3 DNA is TGCAGCGTTGAAGATCCCGAGACCCAGTACTTC.

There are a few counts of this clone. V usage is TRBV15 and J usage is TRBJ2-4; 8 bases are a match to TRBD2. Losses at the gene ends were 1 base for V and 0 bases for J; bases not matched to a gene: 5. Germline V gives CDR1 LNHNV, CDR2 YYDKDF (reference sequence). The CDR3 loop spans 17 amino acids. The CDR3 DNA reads TGTGCCACCAGCAGAGTTCTAGCGGGCCTAGCCAAAAACATTCAGTACTTC. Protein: CATSRVLAGLAKNIQYF.

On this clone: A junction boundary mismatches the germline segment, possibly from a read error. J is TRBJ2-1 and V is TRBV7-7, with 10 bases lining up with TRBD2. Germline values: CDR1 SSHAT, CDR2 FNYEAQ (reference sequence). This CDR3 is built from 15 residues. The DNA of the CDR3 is TGTGCTAGCAGCTTAGGACTAGCGGACAACAATGAGCAGTTCTTC. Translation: CASSLGLADNNEQFF.

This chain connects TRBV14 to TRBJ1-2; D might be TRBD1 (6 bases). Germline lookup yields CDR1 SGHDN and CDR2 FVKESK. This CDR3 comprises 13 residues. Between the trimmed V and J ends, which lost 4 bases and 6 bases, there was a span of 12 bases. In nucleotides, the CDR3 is TGTGCCAGCAGCCCCCGGGGGGGCGATGGCTACACCTTC. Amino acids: CASSPRGGDGYTF. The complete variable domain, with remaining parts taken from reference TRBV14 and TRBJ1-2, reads EAGVTQFPSHSVIEKGQTVTLRCDPISGHDNLYWYRRVMGKEIKFLLHFVKESKQDESGMPNNRFLAERTGGTYSTLKVQPAELEDSGVYFCASSPRGGDGYTFGSGTRLTVV.

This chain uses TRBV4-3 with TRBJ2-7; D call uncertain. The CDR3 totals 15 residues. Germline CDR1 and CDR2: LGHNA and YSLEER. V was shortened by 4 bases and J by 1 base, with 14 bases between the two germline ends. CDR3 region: CASSPTPDPSYEQYF. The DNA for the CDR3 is TGCGCCAGCAGCCCAACCCCGGACCCGTCCTACGAGCAGTACTTC.

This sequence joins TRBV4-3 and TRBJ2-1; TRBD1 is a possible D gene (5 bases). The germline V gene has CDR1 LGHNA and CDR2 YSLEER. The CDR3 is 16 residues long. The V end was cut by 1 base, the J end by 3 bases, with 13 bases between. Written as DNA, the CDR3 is TGCGCCAGCAGCCAAGGGGCAGGGTGGGGCTACAATGAGCAGTTCTTC. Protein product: CASSQGAGWGYNEQFF.

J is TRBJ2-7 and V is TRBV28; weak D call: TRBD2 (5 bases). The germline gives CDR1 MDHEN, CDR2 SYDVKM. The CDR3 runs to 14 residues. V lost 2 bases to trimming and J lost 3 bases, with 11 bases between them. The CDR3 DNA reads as TGTGCCAGCAGTTTAGTAGGCCGGGACTACGAGCAGTACTTC. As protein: CASSLVGRDYEQYF.

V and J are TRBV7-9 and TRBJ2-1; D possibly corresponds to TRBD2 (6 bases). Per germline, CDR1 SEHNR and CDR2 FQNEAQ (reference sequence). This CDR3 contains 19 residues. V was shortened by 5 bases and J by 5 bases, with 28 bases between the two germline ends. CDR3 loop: CASSPGRGVSHNRNNEQFF. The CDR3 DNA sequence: TGTGCCAGCAGCCCGGGGCGCGGGGTATCCCACAACCGTAACAATGAGCAGTTCTTC.

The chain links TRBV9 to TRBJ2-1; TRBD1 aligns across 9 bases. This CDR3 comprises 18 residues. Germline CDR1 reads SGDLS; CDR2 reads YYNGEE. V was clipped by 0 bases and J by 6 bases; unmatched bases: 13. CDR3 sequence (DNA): TGTGCCAGCAGCGTAGCTACCCGGGGACAGGGTACCTCCAATGAGCAGTTCTTC. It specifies CASSVATRGQGTSNEQFF. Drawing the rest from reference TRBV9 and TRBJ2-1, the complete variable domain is DSGVTQTPKHLITATGQRVTLRCSPRSGDLSVYWYQQSLDQGLQFLIQYYNGEERAKGNILERFSAQQFPDLHSELNLSSLELGDSALYFCASSVATRGQGTSNEQFFGPGTRLTVL.

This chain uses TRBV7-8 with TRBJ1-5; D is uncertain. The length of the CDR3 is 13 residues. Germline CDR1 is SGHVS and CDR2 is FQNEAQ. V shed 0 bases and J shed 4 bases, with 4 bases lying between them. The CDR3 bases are TGTGCCAGCAGCTTAGCAAGGAATCAGCCCCAGCATTTT. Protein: CASSLARNQPQHF.

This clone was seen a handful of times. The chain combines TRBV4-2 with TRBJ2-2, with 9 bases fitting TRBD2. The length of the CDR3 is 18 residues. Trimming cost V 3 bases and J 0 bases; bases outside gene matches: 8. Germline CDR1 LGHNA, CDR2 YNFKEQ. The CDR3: CASSHQTSGAANTGELFF. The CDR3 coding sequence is TGTGCCAGCAGCCACCAGACTAGCGGAGCCGCGAACACCGGGGAGCTGTTTTTT.

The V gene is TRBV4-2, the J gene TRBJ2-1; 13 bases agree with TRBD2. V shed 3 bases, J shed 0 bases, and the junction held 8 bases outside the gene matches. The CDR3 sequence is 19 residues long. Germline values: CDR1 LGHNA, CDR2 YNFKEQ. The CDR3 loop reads CASSHRTSGRDSSYNEQFF. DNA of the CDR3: TGTGCCAGCAGCCACCGAACTAGCGGGAGGGACAGCTCCTACAATGAGCAGTTCTTC.

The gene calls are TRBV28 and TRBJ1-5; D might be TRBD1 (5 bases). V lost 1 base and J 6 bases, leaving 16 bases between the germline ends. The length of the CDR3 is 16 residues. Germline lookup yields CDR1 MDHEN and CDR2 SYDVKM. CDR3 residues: CASSLSGTATGQPQHF. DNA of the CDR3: TGTGCCAGCAGTTTATCCGGGACGGCAACAGGTCAGCCCCAGCATTTT.

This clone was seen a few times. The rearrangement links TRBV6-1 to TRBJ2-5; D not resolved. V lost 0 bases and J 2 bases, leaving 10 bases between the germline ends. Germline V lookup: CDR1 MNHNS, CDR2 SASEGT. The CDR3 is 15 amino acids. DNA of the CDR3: TGTGCCAGCAGTGAAGCAGGTGGGCTTCAAGAGACCCAGTACTTC. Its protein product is CASSEAGGLQETQYF.

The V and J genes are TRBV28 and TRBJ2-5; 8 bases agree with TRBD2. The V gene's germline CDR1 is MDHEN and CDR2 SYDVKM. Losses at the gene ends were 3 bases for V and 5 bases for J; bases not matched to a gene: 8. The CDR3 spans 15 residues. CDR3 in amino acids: CASSFSPGGVETQYF. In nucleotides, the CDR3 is TGTGCCAGCAGTTTCTCCCCGGGAGGGGTGGAGACCCAGTACTTC. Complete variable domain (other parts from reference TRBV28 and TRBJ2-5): DVKVTQSSRYLVKRTGEKVFLECVQDMDHENMFWYRQDPGLGLRLIYFSYDVKMKEKGDIPEGYSVSREKKERFSLILESASTNQTSMYLCASSFSPGGVETQYFGPGTRLLVL.

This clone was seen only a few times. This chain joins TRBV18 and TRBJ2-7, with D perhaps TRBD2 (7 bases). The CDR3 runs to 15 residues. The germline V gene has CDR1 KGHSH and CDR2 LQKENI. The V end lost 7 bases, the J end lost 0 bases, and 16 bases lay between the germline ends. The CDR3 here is CASFVGGAGSYEQYF. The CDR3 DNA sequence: TGTGCCAGCTTCGTTGGGGGGGCTGGCTCCTACGAGCAGTACTTC. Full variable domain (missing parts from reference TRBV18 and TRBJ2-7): NAGVMQNPRHLVRRRGQEARLRCSPMKGHSHVYWYRQLPEEGLKFMVYLQKENIIDESGMPKERFSAEFPKEGPSILRIQQVVRGDSAAYFCASFVGGAGSYEQYFGPGTRLTVT.

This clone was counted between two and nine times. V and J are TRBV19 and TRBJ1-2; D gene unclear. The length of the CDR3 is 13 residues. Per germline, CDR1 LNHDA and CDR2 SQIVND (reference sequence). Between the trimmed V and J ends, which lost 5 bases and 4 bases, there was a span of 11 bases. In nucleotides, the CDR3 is TGTGCCAGTAGTCAAGACACTAGCTATGGCTACACCTTC. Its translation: CASSQDTSYGYTF.

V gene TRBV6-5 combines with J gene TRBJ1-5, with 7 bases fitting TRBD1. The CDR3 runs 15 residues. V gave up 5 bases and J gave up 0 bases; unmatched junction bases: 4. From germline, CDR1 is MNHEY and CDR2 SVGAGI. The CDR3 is CASSPGQYSNQPQHF. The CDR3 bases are TGTGCCAGCAGTCCGGGACAGTATAGCAATCAGCCCCAGCATTTT.

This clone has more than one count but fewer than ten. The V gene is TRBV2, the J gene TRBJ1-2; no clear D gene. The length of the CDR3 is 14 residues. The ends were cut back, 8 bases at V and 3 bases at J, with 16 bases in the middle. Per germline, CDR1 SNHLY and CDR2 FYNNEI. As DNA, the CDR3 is TGTGCCAGCGTCCGGAATGTTGGGGACTATGGCTACACCTTC. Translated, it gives CASVRNVGDYGYTF.

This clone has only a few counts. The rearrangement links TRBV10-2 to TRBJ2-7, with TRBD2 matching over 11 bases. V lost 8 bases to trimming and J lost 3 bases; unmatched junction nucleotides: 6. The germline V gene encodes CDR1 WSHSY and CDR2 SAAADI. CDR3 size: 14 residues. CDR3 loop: CASRLAGGGYEQYF. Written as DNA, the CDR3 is TGCGCCAGCCGCCTAGCGGGAGGAGGCTACGAGCAGTACTTC.